The 14 T cell receptor beta chains below all came from one sample that was sequenced in a study of T-cell memory formation after mild COVID-19. TCRdb fed the 5' RACE reads into MiXCR, producing one record per CDR3 protein. Of 95,000 to 110,000 distinct CDR3 sequences in the sample, about 15% are singletons; the top ten hold around 40%. The sequenced sample consisted of PBMCs or a T cell subset sorted from them (not recorded which). These receptors came from a man aged 18 to 35 who had mild COVID-19 (a few samples of this study predate the infection). Cell type and time point are not known.

The gene calls are TRBV5-1 and TRBJ1-1, with D unclear. Trimming pared 2 bases from V and 1 base from J, leaving 9 bases between. Germline loops: CDR1 SGHRS, CDR2 YFSETQ. This CDR3 is 14 amino acids long. The DNA of the CDR3 is TGCGCCAGCAGCTTAGAAGTTCAGAACACTGAAGCTTTCTTT. It is translated as CASSLEVQNTEAFF.

This clonotype appeared a few times. The genes are TRBV7-6 and TRBJ1-6, with D tentatively TRBD1 (6 bases). There are 15 residues in the CDR3. Trimming left V 5 bases short and J 5 bases short, with 13 bases between. Germline CDR1 reads SGHVS; CDR2 reads FNYEAQ. Here the CDR3 reads CASSTGQLNNSPLHF. The DNA for the CDR3 is TGTGCCAGCAGCACGGGACAACTTAATAATTCACCCCTCCACTTT.

The chain is built from TRBV6-5 and TRBJ1-2, with TRBD1 matching over 8 bases. The CDR3 sequence is 16 residues long. Germline V gene data show CDR1 as MNHEY and CDR2 as SVGAGI. The junction had 10 bases not matched to a gene; V was cut back by 0 bases and J by 7 bases. As DNA, the CDR3 is TGTGCCAGCAGTTACTCTGTCCAGGGGGCACGTGGTGGCTACACCTTC. This sequence encodes CASSYSVQGARGGYTF.

This clonotype occurred a few times. CDR3 coding DNA: TGTGCCAGCAGCTTAGTCCCCCGGGGGCGGACCAATGAGCAGTTCTTC. It yields the protein CASSLVPRGRTNEQFF. The J gene is TRBJ2-1, the V gene TRBV7-2; tentatively, D is TRBD1 or TRBD2 (6 bases each). V lost 1 base and J lost 6, with 16 bases in between. CDR3 length: 16 residues. Germline V lookup: CDR1 SGHTA, CDR2 FQGNSA.

Only a few counts were recorded for this clonotype. V and J are TRBV4-2 and TRBJ2-1; TRBD1 or TRBD2 may be the D gene (6 bases each). The CDR3 length is 17 residues. Trimming took off 3 bases at V and 5 bases at J, with 20 bases between the two ends. Germline V gene sequence: CDR1 LGHNA, CDR2 YNFKEQ. CDR3 DNA: TGTGCCAGCAGCCACCGATCAAAGGGGGGAATAAACAATGAGCAGTTCTTC. Translated: CASSHRSKGGINNEQFF.

The V and J genes are TRBV6-2 or TRBV6-3 and TRBJ2-3, with D possibly being TRBD2 (6 bases). CDR3 size: 11 residues. Germline V gene data show CDR1 as MNHEY and CDR2 as SVGEGT. Trimming cost V 6 bases and J 7 bases, with 8 bases left between them. The CDR3 reads CASRAGYTQYF. CDR3 nucleotide sequence: TGTGCCAGCAGGGCGGGGTATACGCAGTATTTT.

This clonotype came up many times. This chain links TRBV4-1 with TRBJ2-7; TRBD2 might be the D (6 bases). CDR1 and CDR2 from the germline V gene are MGHRA and YSYEKL. This CDR3 region has 15 residues. Trimming pared 1 base from V and 3 bases from J, leaving 13 bases between. The CDR3 here is CASSQVGTANYEQYV. The CDR3, as DNA: TGCGCCAGCAGCCAAGTTGGGACTGCTAACTACGAGCAGTACGTC.

This clonotype has more than one count but fewer than ten. V gene TRBV7-6 combines with J gene TRBJ1-6; D is uncertain. Germline CDR1 is SGHVS and CDR2 is FNYEAQ. The CDR3 spans 15 residues. Trimming pared 5 bases from V and 7 bases from J, leaving 15 bases between. The CDR3 DNA reads as TGTGCCAGCAGCCCAAGACACCTTAGGAATTCACCCCTCCACTTT. Protein product: CASSPRHLRNSPLHF.

The rearrangement links TRBV18 to TRBJ2-6, with D perhaps TRBD2 (5 bases). The CDR3 is made up of 19 amino acids. The ends were cut back, 6 bases at V and 0 bases at J, with 21 bases in the middle. The germline gives CDR1 KGHSH, CDR2 LQKENI. The chain's CDR3 is CASSLPLRAGSSGANVLTF. In nucleotides, the CDR3 is TGTGCCAGCTCGCTCCCTTTGCGGGCCGGTTCCTCTGGGGCCAACGTCCTGACTTTC.

This clonotype was seen more than once but under ten times. This sequence joins TRBV28 and TRBJ2-7, with TRBD1 identical over 8 bases. Germline lookup yields CDR1 MDHEN and CDR2 SYDVKM. This CDR3 contains 13 residues. The ends lost 6 bases at V and 2 bases at J; junction bases unmatched: 3. In DNA form, the CDR3 reads TGTGCCAGCAGCGGACAGGGACCCTACGAGCAGTACGTC. This sequence encodes CASSGQGPYEQYV.

In this sample, this clonotype turned up many times. The chain carries TRBV4-1 and TRBJ2-1; D possibly corresponds to TRBD2 (7 bases). CDR3 size: 15 residues. Germline values: CDR1 MGHRA, CDR2 YSYEKL. V was trimmed by 5 bases and J by 4 bases, leaving 15 bases between them. CDR3 sequence reads: CASSTGRGGYNEQFF. CDR3 sequence (DNA): TGCGCCAGCAGCACGGGGAGGGGGGGATACAATGAGCAGTTCTTC.

This clonotype was recorded a few times. V and J are TRBV6-1 and TRBJ2-7; tentative D call: TRBD1 (6 bases). The CDR3 is 14 amino acids. The V gene's germline CDR1 is MNHNS and CDR2 SASEGT. V lost 6 bases and J 0 bases, leaving 12 bases between the germline ends. The CDR3 region has the DNA TGTGCCAGCAGGGATGGGACATCCTCCTACGAGCAGTACTTC. This codes for CASRDGTSSYEQYF.

Details on this clonotype: Possible read error: a much larger clone is one base away. The chain links TRBV9 to TRBJ2-2; the D is unclear. There are 12 residues in the CDR3. Germline V gives CDR1 SGDLS, CDR2 YYNGEE. Trimming took 3 bases from V and 3 from J, leaving 3 bases between them. The DNA for the CDR3 is TGTGCCAGCAGCGCTTACACCGGGGAGCTGTTTTTT. Translation gives CASSAYTGELFF.

In its sample, this clonotype was seen many times. The V call is TRBV5-5, the J call TRBJ1-5; TRBD1 agrees at 7 bases. In germline, CDR1 is SGHKS, CDR2 YYEKEE (reference sequence). The CDR3 sequence is 15 residues long. V gave up 1 base and J gave up 7 bases; unmatched junction bases: 8. The CDR3, as DNA: TGTGCCAGCAGCTTGAGGGGGAACAGGGGACAGCCCCAGCATTTT. Its translation: CASSLRGNRGQPQHF.